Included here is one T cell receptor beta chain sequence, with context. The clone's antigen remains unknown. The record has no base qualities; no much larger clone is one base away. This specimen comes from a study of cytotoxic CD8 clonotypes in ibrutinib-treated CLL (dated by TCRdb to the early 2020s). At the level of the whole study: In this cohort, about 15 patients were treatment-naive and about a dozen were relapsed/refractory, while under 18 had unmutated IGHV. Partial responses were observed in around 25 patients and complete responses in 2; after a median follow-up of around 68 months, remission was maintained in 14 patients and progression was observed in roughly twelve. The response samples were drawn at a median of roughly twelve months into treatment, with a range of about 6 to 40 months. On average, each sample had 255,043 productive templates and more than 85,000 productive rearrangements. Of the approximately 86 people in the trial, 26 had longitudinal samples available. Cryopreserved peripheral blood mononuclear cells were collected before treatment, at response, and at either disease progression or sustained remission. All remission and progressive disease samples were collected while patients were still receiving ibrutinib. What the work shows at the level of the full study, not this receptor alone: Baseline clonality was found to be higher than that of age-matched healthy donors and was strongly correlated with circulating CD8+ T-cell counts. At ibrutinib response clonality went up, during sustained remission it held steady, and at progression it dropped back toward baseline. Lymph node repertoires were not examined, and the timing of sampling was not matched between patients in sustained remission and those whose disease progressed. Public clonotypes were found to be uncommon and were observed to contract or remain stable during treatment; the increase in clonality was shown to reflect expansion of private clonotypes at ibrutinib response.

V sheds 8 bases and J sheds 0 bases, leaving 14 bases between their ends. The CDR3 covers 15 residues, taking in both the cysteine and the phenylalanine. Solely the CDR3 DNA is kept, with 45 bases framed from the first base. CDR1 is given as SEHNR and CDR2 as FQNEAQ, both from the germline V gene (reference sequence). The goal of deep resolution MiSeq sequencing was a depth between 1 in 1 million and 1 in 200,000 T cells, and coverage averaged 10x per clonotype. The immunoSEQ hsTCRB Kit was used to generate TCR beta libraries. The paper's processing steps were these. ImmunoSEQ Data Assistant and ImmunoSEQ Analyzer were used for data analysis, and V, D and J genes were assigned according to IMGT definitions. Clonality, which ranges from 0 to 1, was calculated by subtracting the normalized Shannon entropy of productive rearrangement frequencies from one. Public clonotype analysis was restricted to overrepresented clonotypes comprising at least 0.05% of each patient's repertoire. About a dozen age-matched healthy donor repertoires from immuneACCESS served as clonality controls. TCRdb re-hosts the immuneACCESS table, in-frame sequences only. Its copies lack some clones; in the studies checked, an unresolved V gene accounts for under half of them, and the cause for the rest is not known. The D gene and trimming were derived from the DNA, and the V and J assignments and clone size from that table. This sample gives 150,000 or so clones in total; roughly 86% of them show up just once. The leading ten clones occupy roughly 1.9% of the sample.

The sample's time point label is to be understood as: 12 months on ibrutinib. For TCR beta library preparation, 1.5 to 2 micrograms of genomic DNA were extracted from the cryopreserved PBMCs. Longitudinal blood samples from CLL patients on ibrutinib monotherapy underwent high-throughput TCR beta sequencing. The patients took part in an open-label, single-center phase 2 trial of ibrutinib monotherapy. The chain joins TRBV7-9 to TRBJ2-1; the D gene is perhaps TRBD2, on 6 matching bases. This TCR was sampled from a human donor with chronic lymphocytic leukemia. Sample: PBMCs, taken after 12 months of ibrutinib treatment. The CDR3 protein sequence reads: CASPRGYSSYNEQFF. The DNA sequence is TGTGCCAGCCCCCGGGGGTATAGCTCCTACAATGAGCAGTTCTTC.